Below are 27 T cell receptor beta chains sequenced from a single sample in a study of PD-1 blockade in classical Hodgkin lymphoma. Assay: immunoSEQ multiplex PCR; the TCRdb copy retains only in-frame clones and omits some. The table has approximately 20,000 clones, around three quarters seen once. As for time point: cycle 4 day 1 (C4D1), after more than 5 weeks of nivolumab. Every patient was affected by relapse after autologous stem cell transplantation, while exposure to brentuximab vedotin was not uniform. Source: peripheral blood mononuclear cells (PBMCs), taken before the fourth cycle of nivolumab. Source of these receptors: a human donor with classical Hodgkin lymphoma.

The chain has TRBV27 and TRBJ2-4; possible D gene TRBD1, 6 bases. This CDR3 has 15 amino acids. Trimming left V 5 bases short and J 7 bases short, with 18 bases between. The germline V gene encodes CDR1 MNHEY and CDR2 SMNVEV (reference sequence). CDR3 DNA: TGTGCCAGCAGTGGGCGGTTAGGGGGAATCAACATTCAGTACTTC. Its protein is CASSGRLGGINIQYF.

This chain connects TRBV5-1 to TRBJ2-1; the D gene is possibly TRBD2 (6 bases). Germline V CDR1 and CDR2: SGHRS, YFSETQ. Trimming shortened V by 5 bases and J by 4 bases, and 16 bases separated the two germline ends. CDR3 length equals 15 residues. This chain's CDR3 is CASRVSRDFYNEQFF. The CDR3 nucleotides read TGCGCCAGCAGGGTCTCTCGGGACTTTTACAATGAGCAGTTCTTC.

The chain links TRBV6-5 to TRBJ1-6; the D is unclear. The CDR3 loop spans 12 amino acids. Trimming took off 4 bases at V and 6 bases at J, with 4 bases between the two ends. The germline V gene has CDR1 MNHEY and CDR2 SVGAGI. CDR3 in amino acids: CASSLGNSPLHF. CDR3 DNA sequence: TGTGCCAGCAGTTTAGGTAATTCACCCCTCCACTTT.

This clone was picked up a small number of times. This sequence joins TRBV11-3 and TRBJ2-1; D is possibly TRBD2 (6 bases). Germline V lookup: CDR1 SGHNT, CDR2 YENEEA. The CDR3 sequence is 13 residues long. Trimming stripped 4 bases from V and 8 bases from J, with 12 bases between. CDR3 residues: CASSWRDGDEQFF. CDR3 bases: TGTGCCAGCAGCTGGCGGGACGGCGATGAGCAGTTCTTC. The entire variable domain, with the rest obtained from reference TRBV11-3 and TRBJ2-1, is as follows: EAGVVQSPRYKIIEKKQPVAFWCNPISGHNTLYWYLQNLGQGPELLIRYENEEAVDDSQLPKDRFSAERLKGVDSTLKIQPAELGDSAVYLCASSWRDGDEQFFGPGTRLTVL.

The chain recombines TRBV19 with TRBJ1-2; D is uncertain. The V gene's germline CDR1 is LNHDA and CDR2 SQIVND (reference sequence). V lost 3 bases, J lost 2 bases, and 10 bases lay in between. CDR3 size: 14 residues. This CDR3 is CASSMRAANYGYTF. The CDR3 DNA reads TGTGCCAGTAGTATGCGGGCGGCCAACTATGGCTACACCTTC.

The chain is built from TRBV5-1 and TRBJ2-7; D remains ambiguous. Germline loops: CDR1 SGHRS, CDR2 YFSETQ. This CDR3 comprises 15 residues. DNA for the CDR3: TGTGCCAGCAGCTTGATGACTCTAGGGTCCCACGAGCAGTACGTC. Translation: CASSLMTLGSHEQYV.

The chain combines TRBV7-7 with TRBJ1-2; TRBD1 agrees at 11 bases. J gave up 5 bases and V 4 bases, and 15 bases lay outside the gene matches. Germline assignment: CDR1 SSHAT and CDR2 FNYEAQ (reference sequence). The CDR3 runs to 18 residues. CDR3 in DNA: TGTGCCAGCAGCTCGGACAGGGCCTGGACAGGGGGCTTATATGGCTACACCTTC. It encodes CASSSDRAWTGGLYGYTF.

The J gene is TRBJ1-2, the V gene TRBV4-3; D is uncertain. Per germline, CDR1 LGHNA and CDR2 YSLEER. CDR3 length: 16 amino acids. Deletions cut 0 bases from V and 1 base from J, with 12 bases between. CDR3 coding DNA: TGCGCCAGCAGCCAAGATCTTAACAGCCTTAACTATGGCTACACCTTC. This encodes CASSQDLNSLNYGYTF.

With respect to this clone: Other DNA sequences in this sample translate to the same CDR3. The V gene is TRBV19, the J gene TRBJ1-1; D gene ambiguous. The V gene's germline CDR1 is LNHDA and CDR2 SQIVND (reference sequence). CDR3 length equals 13 residues. With 3 bases removed from V and 2 bases from J, the gap between germline ends came to 7 bases. CDR3 loop: CASSILENTEAFF. The CDR3 DNA reads as TGTGCCAGTAGTATTTTAGAAAACACTGAAGCTTTCTTT.

This clone has more than one count but fewer than ten. V usage is TRBV27 and J usage is TRBJ1-4, with 7 bases matching TRBD1. After removal of 3 bases from V and 6 bases from J, the junction contained 4 bases not matched to a gene. The CDR3 is made up of 14 amino acids. Germline CDR1 and CDR2: MNHEY and SMNVEV (reference sequence). In nucleotides, the CDR3 is TGTGCCAGCAGTTTGCTTCAGGGGGATGAAAAACTGTTTTTT. Its translation is CASSLLQGDEKLFF.

The chain combines TRBV5-4 with TRBJ1-4; unclear D gene. CDR1 SGHNT and CDR2 YYREEE come from the germline V gene (reference sequence). V lost 4 bases and J lost 4, with 14 bases in between. The CDR3 totals 15 residues. The CDR3 DNA reads as TGTGCCAGCAGCACGCACCCGGGCTATAATGAAAAACTGTTTTTT. Translating gives CASSTHPGYNEKLFF.

The chain has TRBV6-6 and TRBJ1-4; D not certain. The ends were cut back, 2 bases at V and 7 bases at J, with 17 bases in the middle. The germline CDR1 and CDR2 sequences are MNHNY and SVGAGI (reference sequence). CDR3 size: 16 residues. The CDR3: CASSYPKNFEGEKLFF. The CDR3 DNA is TGTGCCAGCAGTTACCCGAAAAATTTTGAGGGTGAAAAACTGTTTTTT.

The gene calls are TRBV19 and TRBJ2-7; D is uncertain. The length of the CDR3 is 13 residues. Germline loops: CDR1 LNHDA, CDR2 SQIVND (reference sequence). V shed 3 bases and J shed 0 bases, with 6 bases lying between them. This CDR3 reads CASSMISSYEQYF. For the CDR3, the DNA is TGTGCCAGTAGTATGATCAGCTCCTACGAGCAGTACTTC. Based on the CDR3 plus reference TRBV19 and TRBJ2-7, the full variable domain is DGGITQSPKYLFRKEGQNVTLSCEQNLNHDAMYWYRQDPGQGLRLIYYSQIVNDFQKGDIAEGYSVSREKKESFPLTVTSAQKNPTAFYLCASSMISSYEQYFGPGTRLTVT.

The V gene is TRBV5-1, the J gene TRBJ2-5; 9 nucleotides line up with TRBD1. J lost 2 bases, V lost 9 bases, and 20 bases had no gene match. Germline loops: CDR1 SGHRS, CDR2 YFSETQ. This CDR3 is built from 18 residues. CDR3 sequence (DNA): TGCGCCACCCCCCCCGGGACAGGGACCTTTGTTCCGCAAGAGACCCAGTACTTC. This encodes CATPPGTGTFVPQETQYF.

This chain connects TRBV10-3 to TRBJ1-2; tentatively, D is TRBD1 (5 bases). The CDR3 loop spans 15 amino acids. Trimming cost V 8 bases and J 1 base, with 17 bases left between them. Germline CDR1 and CDR2: ENHRY and SYGVKD. CDR3 DNA sequence: TGTGCCATCCGAGGTGGGGGAGAGCGTAACTATGGCTACACCTTC. Its protein is CAIRGGGERNYGYTF.

This sequence joins TRBV19 and TRBJ2-1; 13 bases match TRBD2. The V gene's germline CDR1 is LNHDA and CDR2 SQIVND (reference sequence). This CDR3 has 15 residues. The ends lost 3 bases at V and 10 bases at J; junction bases unmatched: 6. DNA for the CDR3: TGTGCCAGTAGTATGGGACTAGCGGGGTATGCGGAGCAGTTCTTC. Its protein product is CASSMGLAGYAEQFF.

This clone came up a few times. The rearrangement links TRBV18 to TRBJ1-1, with D unresolved. V lost 6 bases, J lost 0 bases, and 8 bases lay in between. The CDR3 contains 13 residues. Per the germline V gene, CDR1 is KGHSH and CDR2 is LQKENI. CDR3 in DNA: TGTGCCAGCTCCCCTGGAATGAACACTGAAGCTTTCTTT. Amino acid sequence: CASSPGMNTEAFF.

The chain uses TRBV18 and TRBJ2-7, with D perhaps being TRBD1 or TRBD2 (5 bases each). CDR3 length: 15 residues. CDR1 and CDR2 (germline): KGHSH, LQKENI. V was clipped by 5 bases and J by 2 bases, with 16 bases between them. CDR3 region: CASSEGLYPTYEQYF. DNA for the CDR3: TGTGCCAGCTCAGAGGGGCTGTATCCTACCTACGAGCAGTACTTC.

This sequence joins TRBV7-2 and TRBJ2-3, with TRBD2 identical over 8 bases. After removal of 3 bases from V and 2 bases from J, the junction contained 13 bases not matched to a gene. Germline V gene data show CDR1 as SGHTA and CDR2 as FQGNSA. CDR3 length equals 18 residues. The CDR3 DNA follows: TGTGCCAGCAGCTTGAGGCGGGGGGCCCAGGTAAACACAGATACGCAGTATTTT. Amino acid sequence: CASSLRRGAQVNTDTQYF.

The chain combines TRBV6-4 with TRBJ2-1; TRBD1 matches 8 bases. This CDR3 contains 15 residues. Losses at the gene ends were 4 bases for V and 2 bases for J; bases not matched to a gene: 4. Germline CDR1 MRHNA, CDR2 SNTAGT. The DNA of the CDR3 is TGTGCCAGCAGTGCAGGGGGCAACACCTACAATGAGCAGTTCTTC. Amino acid sequence: CASSAGGNTYNEQFF.

This rearrangement joins TRBV10-3 to TRBJ2-1; D unresolved. V lost 10 bases and J lost 6, with 10 bases in between. There are 11 residues in the CDR3. The germline V gene has CDR1 ENHRY and CDR2 SYGVKD. The CDR3 loop is CATLRGNEQFF. DNA for the CDR3: TGTGCCACCCTAAGAGGCAATGAGCAGTTCTTC.

The gene calls are TRBV2 and TRBJ2-7; 7 positions match TRBD1. J lost 3 bases, V lost 3 bases, and 8 bases had no gene match. This CDR3 spans 15 amino acids. Germline assignment: CDR1 SNHLY and CDR2 FYNNEI. The DNA of the CDR3 is TGTGCCAGCAGTGATATCGGGACAGCTCACTACGAGCAGTACGTC. As protein: CASSDIGTAHYEQYV.

The CDR3 coding sequence is TGTGCCAGCAGTAAGACTAGCGGGCGGGAGACCCAGTACTTC. Residues: CASSKTSGRETQYF. The chain uses TRBV7-2 and TRBJ2-5; TRBD2 matches 10 bases. CDR3 length equals 14 residues. Per the germline V gene, CDR1 is SGHTA and CDR2 is FQGNSA. J gave up 5 bases and V 6 bases, and 6 bases lay outside the gene matches.

This clone appeared once. The chain recombines TRBV28 with TRBJ1-4; 9 nucleotides agree with TRBD1. V was pared by 4 bases and J by 6 bases, with 3 bases of the junction left unmatched. CDR3 length equals 14 residues. Germline CDR1 and CDR2: MDHEN and SYDVKM. This CDR3 reads CASSSGTGYEKLFF. Here the CDR3 DNA reads TGTGCCAGCAGTTCCGGGACAGGGTATGAAAAACTGTTTTTT.

V usage is TRBV19 and J usage is TRBJ2-4; perhaps TRBD1 as D (5 bases). Germline CDR1 reads LNHDA; CDR2 reads SQIVND (reference sequence). Trimming shortened V by 10 bases and J by 6 bases, and 10 bases separated the two germline ends. The CDR3 has 11 residues. CDR3 DNA sequence: TGTGCCACTACGCAGGGAAACATTCAGTACTTC. Encoded protein: CATTQGNIQYF. Filled out from reference TRBV19 and TRBJ2-4, the complete variable domain reads DGGITQSPKYLFRKEGQNVTLSCEQNLNHDAMYWYRQDPGQGLRLIYYSQIVNDFQKGDIAEGYSVSREKKESFPLTVTSAQKNPTAFYLCATTQGNIQYFGAGTRLSVL.

This clone is large within its sample. The CDR3 reads CASTPEGVEKLFF. DNA of the CDR3: TGCGCCAGCACCCCCGAAGGGGTTGAAAAACTGTTTTTT. This sequence joins TRBV5-1 and TRBJ1-4; D perhaps matches TRBD1 (5 bases). From germline, CDR1 is SGHRS and CDR2 YFSETQ. V lost 6 bases and J lost 7, with 13 bases in between. This CDR3 is 13 amino acids long.

This clone showed up just a few times. This chain uses TRBV19 with TRBJ1-2, with D possibly matching TRBD1 (5 bases). CDR3 size: 14 residues. The V gene lost 7 bases and the J gene lost 4 bases, with 16 bases spanning the gap. The V gene's germline CDR1 is LNHDA and CDR2 SQIVND (reference sequence). In nucleotides, the CDR3 is TGTGCCAGTAACTACTTGACGGGGGGCTATGGCTACACCTTC. Encoded protein: CASNYLTGGYGYTF. Drawing the rest from reference TRBV19 and TRBJ1-2, the complete variable domain is DGGITQSPKYLFRKEGQNVTLSCEQNLNHDAMYWYRQDPGQGLRLIYYSQIVNDFQKGDIAEGYSVSREKKESFPLTVTSAQKNPTAFYLCASNYLTGGYGYTFGSGTRLTVV.